The entry below describes one TCR beta chain. Its cognate antigen is unknown. The germline gives CDR1 SGHTA, CDR2 FQGNSA. CDR3 size: 13 residues. The record originates from a study of monozygotic twins with inflammatory bowel disease. General study points: There was no way to distinguish the different T cell subtypes. Support was lacking for any single strong IBD-associated signal or clonotype.

After re-calling the 5' RACE reads, TCRdb lists one entry per CDR3 protein, DNA absent. This sample's table reports around 220,000 distinct CDR3 sequences. A roughly 2.5 ml blood sample was drawn per donor. Blood samples, whole and unsorted for T cells, yielded the isolated total RNA. The receptor comes from a human donor with ulcerative colitis or Crohn's disease, or a healthy co-twin of an affected twin (not recorded which). Sample: blood. This chain uses TRBV7-2 with TRBJ2-3. The CDR3 sequence is CASSVQVTDTQYF.